This T cell receptor beta chain was found in a study of shared clonotypes between healthy human individuals. About the research overall: Each donor's CD4 naive and CD4 memory cells filled three plates apiece, CD8 naive two, and CD8 memory one.

Researchers ran the assay at a deep level. Using 200 ng DNA, 30,000 or so T cell genomes, the sorted-subset replicate PCRs were run. Sequencing used immunoSEQ multiplex PCR; TCRdb keeps in-frame clones, though not all of them. The table has 600,000 to 700,000 clones, more than 70% seen once; the top ten hold more than 1.5%. As regards this clone: The sample holds other DNA sequences that translate to the same CDR3.

Germline V gives CDR1 SGHAT, CDR2 FQNNGV. The CDR3 spans 15 residues. Trimming left V 1 base short and J 1 base short, with 9 bases between. Specimen: memory CD4+ T cells sorted from blood. Indicated subset: CD45RA-negative fraction. The V gene is TRBV11-2, the J gene TRBJ2-3, with D possibly being TRBD1 (5 bases). The receptor was isolated from a woman in her 30s in good health. The DNA of the CDR3 is TGTGCCAGCAGCTTAGGAACAGGAGGCACAGATACGCAGTATTTT. Its protein product is CASSLGTGGTDTQYF.